This TCR beta chain was sequenced during a study of blood T cell repertoires in COVID-19. This CDR3 is 15 amino acids long. Germline CDR1 GTSNPN, CDR2 SVGIG (reference sequence). The V segment lost 6 bases and the J segment 5 bases; nucleotides outside the gene matches: 13. Source study methods: Reference gene primer amplification gave nucleated cell count estimates. The method was immunoSEQ multiplex PCR; TCRdb's version includes in-frame clones alone and lacks a portion of them. V and J calls plus clone size are reproduced from that table; the DNA served to infer D and trimming. This table has fewer than 70,000 clones, 78% appearing once.

The chain joins TRBV30 to TRBJ1-2, with 9 nucleotides matching TRBD1. This sequence originates from a human donor in a cohort sampled during active COVID-19. Sequencing was carried out using peripheral blood. The CDR3 is CACPGQGPLGYGYTF. The CDR3 DNA is TGTGCCTGCCCGGGACAGGGCCCCTTAGGGTATGGCTACACCTTC.